This is a list of T cell receptor beta chains from one sample in a study of monozygotic twins with cystic fibrosis. Data came from immunoSEQ multiplex PCR; TCRdb stores just in-frame clones and leaves some out. Of almost 20,000 clones in the sample, roughly 89% are singletons; the top ten hold more than 1.5%. Sequenced: blood. These receptors were collected from a girl aged 2-15 years with cystic fibrosis. The CDR3 runs from the conserved cysteine through the conserved F or W. The D gene is left open where the match is weak. Some rows have no size entry. The others give once, few or many, or a class for an expanded clone.

d_call clone_size j_call v_call cdr3_aa cdr3_nt
TRBD1 NA TRBJ2-3 TRBV14 CASSVQGTDTQYF TGTGCCAGCAGCGTACAGGGGACAGATACGCAGTATTTT
NA NA TRBJ1-2 TRBV9 CASSVNKEGGSYGYTF TGTGCCAGCAGCGTAAACAAGGAGGGAGGTAGCTATGGCTACACCTTC
NA NA TRBJ2-6 TRBV28 CASRGISGANVLTF TGTGCCAGCAGGGGGATCTCTGGGGCCAACGTCCTGACTTTC
NA NA TRBJ2-3 TRBV9 CASSPSDLTDTQYF TGTGCCAGCAGCCCCTCGGACCTCACAGATACGCAGTATTTT
TRBD1 NA TRBJ1-1 TRBV28 CASSPYQGAYTEAFF TGTGCCAGCAGTCCCTACCAGGGGGCCTACACTGAAGCTTTCTTT
TRBD2 once TRBJ2-3 TRBV6-1 CASSAGGGWDTQYF TGTGCCAGCAGTGCCGGCGGGGGTTGGGATACGCAGTATTTT
NA NA TRBJ2-7 TRBV7-2 CASSLALGLSSYEQYF TGTGCCAGCAGCTTAGCGCTCGGGCTCAGCTCCTACGAGCAGTACTTC
TRBD2 NA TRBJ2-3 TRBV30 CAWRNPLRAGGHNTQYF TGTGCCTGGAGGAACCCTTTGAGAGCGGGAGGCCACAATACGCAGTATTTT
NA NA TRBJ1-4 TRBV5-4 CASSFGIRNEKLFF TGTGCCAGCAGCTTCGGGATCCGAAATGAAAAACTGTTTTTT
TRBD2 NA TRBJ2-4 TRBV7-2 CASSLGRTSGNIQYF TGTGCCAGCAGCTTAGGGAGGACTAGCGGAAACATTCAGTACTTC
NA NA TRBJ2-7 TRBV7-2 CASSLDPRRASSYEQYF TGTGCCAGCAGCTTAGACCCCAGGCGGGCGAGCTCCTACGAGCAGTACTTC
NA NA TRBJ2-3 TRBV30 CAWSSTRLTDTQYF TGTGCCTGGAGTTCCACGAGGCTTACAGATACGCAGTATTTT
NA NA TRBJ1-3 TRBV7-2 CASSPGAGNTIYF TGTGCCAGCAGCCCGGGGGCGGGAAACACCATATATTTT
TRBD1 NA TRBJ1-4 TRBV28 CASKKGTGQGLGEKLFF TGTGCCAGCAAAAAAGGGACAGGACAGGGCCTTGGTGAAAAACTGTTTTTT
TRBD1 NA TRBJ1-2 TRBV28 CASRPWVQGLGYTF TGTGCCAGCAGACCTTGGGTACAGGGGTTGGGCTACACCTTC
TRBD1 NA TRBJ2-7 TRBV5-1 CASSGQGLYEQYF TGCGCCAGCAGCGGACAGGGCCTCTACGAGCAGTACTTC
NA NA TRBJ2-3 TRBV19 CASSFQGTDTQYF TGTGCCAGTAGTTTCCAGGGGACAGATACGCAGTATTTT